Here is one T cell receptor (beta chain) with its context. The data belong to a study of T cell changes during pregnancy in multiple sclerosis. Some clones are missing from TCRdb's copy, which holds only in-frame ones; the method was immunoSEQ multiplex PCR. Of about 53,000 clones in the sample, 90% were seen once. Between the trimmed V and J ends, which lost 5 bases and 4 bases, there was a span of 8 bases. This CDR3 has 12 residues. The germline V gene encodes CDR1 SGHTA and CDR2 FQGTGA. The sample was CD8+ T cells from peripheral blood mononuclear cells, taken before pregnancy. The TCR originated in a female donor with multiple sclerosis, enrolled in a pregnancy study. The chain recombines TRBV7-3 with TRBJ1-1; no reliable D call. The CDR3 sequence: CASSPPSTEAFF. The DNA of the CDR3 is TGTGCCAGCAGCCCGCCGAGCACTGAAGCTTTCTTT.